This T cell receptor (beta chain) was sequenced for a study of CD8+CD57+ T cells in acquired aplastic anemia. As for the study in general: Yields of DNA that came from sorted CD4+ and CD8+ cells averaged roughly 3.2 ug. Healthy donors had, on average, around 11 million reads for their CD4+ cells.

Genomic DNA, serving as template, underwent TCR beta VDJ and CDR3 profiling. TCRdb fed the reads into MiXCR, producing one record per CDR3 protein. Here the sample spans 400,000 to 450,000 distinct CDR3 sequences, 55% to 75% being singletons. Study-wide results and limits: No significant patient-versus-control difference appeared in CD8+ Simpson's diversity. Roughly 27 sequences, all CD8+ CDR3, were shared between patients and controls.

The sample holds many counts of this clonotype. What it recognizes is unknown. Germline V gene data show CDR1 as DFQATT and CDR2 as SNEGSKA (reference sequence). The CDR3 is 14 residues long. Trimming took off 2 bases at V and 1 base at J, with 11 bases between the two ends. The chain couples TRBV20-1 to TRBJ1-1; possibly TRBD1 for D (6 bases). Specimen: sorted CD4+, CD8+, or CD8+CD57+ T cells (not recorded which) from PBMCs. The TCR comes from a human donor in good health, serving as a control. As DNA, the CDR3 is TGCAGTGCTAGATCTACAGGGAGGAACACTGAAGCTTTCTTT. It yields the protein CSARSTGRNTEAFF.